This paragraph covers one TCR beta chain sequence. The assay was immunoSEQ multiplex PCR, and TCRdb's table has in-frame clones only and misses some. The table records around 260,000 clones, roughly four fifths of them present only once. The entry originates in a study of blood T cell repertoires in COVID-19. Germline V gene lookup returns CDR1 LNHDA and CDR2 SQIVND (reference sequence). The CDR3 runs to 12 residues. V was pared by 7 bases and J by 4 bases, with 9 bases between. The sequence was collected from a man aged 25-45 years with acute COVID-19. The sample taken for sequencing was PBMCs or T cells enriched from blood (not recorded which). The chain links TRBV19 to TRBJ2-3; the D is unclear. The CDR3 DNA reads as TGTGCCAGTACAACCGGGTCAGATACGCAGTATTTT. Translating it yields CASTTGSDTQYF.